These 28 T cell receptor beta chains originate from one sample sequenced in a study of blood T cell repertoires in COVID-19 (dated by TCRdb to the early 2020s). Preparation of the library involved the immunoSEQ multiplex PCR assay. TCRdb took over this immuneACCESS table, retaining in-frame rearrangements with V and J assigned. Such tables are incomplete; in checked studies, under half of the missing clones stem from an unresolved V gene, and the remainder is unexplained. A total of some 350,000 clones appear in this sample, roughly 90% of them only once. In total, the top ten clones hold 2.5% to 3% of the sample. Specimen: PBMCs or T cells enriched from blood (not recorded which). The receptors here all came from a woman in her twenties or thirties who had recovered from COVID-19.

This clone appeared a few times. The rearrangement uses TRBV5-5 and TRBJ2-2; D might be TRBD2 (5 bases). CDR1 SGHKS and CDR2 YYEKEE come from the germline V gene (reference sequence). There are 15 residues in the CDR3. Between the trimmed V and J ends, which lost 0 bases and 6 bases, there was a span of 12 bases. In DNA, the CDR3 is TGTGCCAGCAGCTTGGTGGGAGTTCTTTCCGGGGAGCTGTTTTTT. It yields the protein CASSLVGVLSGELFF.

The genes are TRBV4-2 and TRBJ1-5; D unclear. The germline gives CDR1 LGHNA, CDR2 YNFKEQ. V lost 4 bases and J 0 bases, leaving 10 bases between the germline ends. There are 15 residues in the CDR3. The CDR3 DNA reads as TGTGCCAGCAGCCTCGAGGAGCATAGCAATCAGCCCCAGCATTTT. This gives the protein CASSLEEHSNQPQHF.

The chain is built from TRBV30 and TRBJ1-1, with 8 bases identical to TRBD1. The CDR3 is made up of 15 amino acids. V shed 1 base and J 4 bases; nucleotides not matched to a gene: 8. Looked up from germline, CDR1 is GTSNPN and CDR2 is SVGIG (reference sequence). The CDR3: CAWSAQDRAATEAFF. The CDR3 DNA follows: TGTGCCTGGAGTGCCCAGGACAGGGCCGCCACTGAAGCTTTCTTT.

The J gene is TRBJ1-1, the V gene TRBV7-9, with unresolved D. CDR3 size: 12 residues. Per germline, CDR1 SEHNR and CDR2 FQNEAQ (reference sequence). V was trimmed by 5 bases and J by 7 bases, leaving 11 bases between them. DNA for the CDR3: TGTGCCAGCAGCGTTACGTCCAGTGAAGCTTTCTTT. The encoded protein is CASSVTSSEAFF.

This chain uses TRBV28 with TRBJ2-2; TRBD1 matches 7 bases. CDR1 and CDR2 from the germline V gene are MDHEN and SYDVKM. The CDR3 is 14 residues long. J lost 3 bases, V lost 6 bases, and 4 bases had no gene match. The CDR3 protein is CASRTGTDTGELFF. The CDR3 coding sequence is TGTGCCAGCAGGACCGGGACAGACACCGGGGAGCTGTTTTTT. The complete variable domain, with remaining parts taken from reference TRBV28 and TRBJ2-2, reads DVKVTQSSRYLVKRTGEKVFLECVQDMDHENMFWYRQDPGLGLRLIYFSYDVKMKEKGDIPEGYSVSREKKERFSLILESASTNQTSMYLCASRTGTDTGELFFGEGSRLTVL.

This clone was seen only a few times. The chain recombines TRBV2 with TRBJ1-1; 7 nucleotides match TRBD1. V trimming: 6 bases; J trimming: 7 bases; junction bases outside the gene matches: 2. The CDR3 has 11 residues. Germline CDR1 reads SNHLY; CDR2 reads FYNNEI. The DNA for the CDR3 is TGTGCCAGCAGCTACAGGGGTGAAGCTTTCTTT. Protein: CASSYRGEAFF. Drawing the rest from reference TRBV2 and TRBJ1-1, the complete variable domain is EPEVTQTPSHQVTQMGQEVILRCVPISNHLYFYWYRQILGQKVEFLVSFYNNEISEKSEIFDDQFSVERPDGSNFTLKIRSTKLEDSAMYFCASSYRGEAFFGQGTRLTVV.

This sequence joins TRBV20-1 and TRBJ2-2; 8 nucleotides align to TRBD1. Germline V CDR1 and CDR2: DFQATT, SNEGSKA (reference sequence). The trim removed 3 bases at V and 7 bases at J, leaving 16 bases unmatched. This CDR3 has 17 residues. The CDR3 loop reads CSASLPQGAGGFGELFF. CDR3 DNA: TGCAGTGCTAGTTTACCCCAGGGGGCAGGGGGGTTCGGGGAGCTGTTTTTT.

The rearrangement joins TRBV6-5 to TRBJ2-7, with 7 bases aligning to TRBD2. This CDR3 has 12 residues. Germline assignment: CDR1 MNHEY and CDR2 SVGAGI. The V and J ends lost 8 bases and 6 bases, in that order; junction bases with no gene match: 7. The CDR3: CASETSSLEQYF. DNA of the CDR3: TGTGCCAGCGAGACTAGCTCCCTCGAGCAGTACTTC.

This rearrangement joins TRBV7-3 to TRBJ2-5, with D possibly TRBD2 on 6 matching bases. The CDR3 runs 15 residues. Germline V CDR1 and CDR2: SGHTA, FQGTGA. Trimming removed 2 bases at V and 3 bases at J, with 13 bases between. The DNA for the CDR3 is TGTGCCAGCAGCTTAGTGAAAGCGGGTAAAGAGACCCAGTACTTC. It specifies CASSLVKAGKETQYF.

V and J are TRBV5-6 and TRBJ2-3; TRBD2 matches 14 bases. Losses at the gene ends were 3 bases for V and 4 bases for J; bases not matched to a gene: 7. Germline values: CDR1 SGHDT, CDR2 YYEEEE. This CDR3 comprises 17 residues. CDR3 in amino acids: CASSWTSGGTKADTQYF. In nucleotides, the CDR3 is TGTGCCAGCAGCTGGACTAGCGGGGGGACCAAAGCAGATACGCAGTATTTT.

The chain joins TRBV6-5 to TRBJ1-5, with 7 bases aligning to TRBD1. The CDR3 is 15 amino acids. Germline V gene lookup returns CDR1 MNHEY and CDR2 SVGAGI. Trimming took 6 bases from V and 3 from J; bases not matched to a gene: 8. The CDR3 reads CASSQGVWVNQPQHF. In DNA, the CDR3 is TGTGCCAGCAGCCAGGGGGTTTGGGTCAATCAGCCCCAGCATTTT.

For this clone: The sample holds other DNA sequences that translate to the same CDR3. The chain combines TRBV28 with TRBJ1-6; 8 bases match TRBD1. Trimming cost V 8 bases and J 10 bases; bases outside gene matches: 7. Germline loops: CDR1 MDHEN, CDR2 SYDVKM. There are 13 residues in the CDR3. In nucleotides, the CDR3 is TGTGCCAGCTCCGGACAGGGAAAATCACCCCTCCACTTT. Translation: CASSGQGKSPLHF.

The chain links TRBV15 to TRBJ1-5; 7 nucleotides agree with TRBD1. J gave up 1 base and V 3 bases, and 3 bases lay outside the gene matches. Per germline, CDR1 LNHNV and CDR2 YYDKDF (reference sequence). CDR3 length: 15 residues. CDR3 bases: TGTGCCACCAGCAGGACACAGGGGAGCAATCAGCCCCAGCATTTT. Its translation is CATSRTQGSNQPQHF.

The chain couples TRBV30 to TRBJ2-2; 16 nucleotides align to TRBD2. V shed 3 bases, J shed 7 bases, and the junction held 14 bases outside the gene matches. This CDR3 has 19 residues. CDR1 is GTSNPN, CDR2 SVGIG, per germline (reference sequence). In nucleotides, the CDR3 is TGTGCCTGGAGAGGAATTGGGACTAGCGGGGGGGCACTCAGCGGGGAGCTGTTTTTT. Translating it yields CAWRGIGTSGGALSGELFF.

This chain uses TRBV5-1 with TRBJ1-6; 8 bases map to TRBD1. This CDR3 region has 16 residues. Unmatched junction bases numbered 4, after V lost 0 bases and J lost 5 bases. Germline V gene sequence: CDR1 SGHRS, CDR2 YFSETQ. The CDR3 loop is CASSLGQGLDNSPLHF. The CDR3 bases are TGCGCCAGCAGCTTGGGACAGGGGTTGGATAATTCACCCCTCCACTTT.

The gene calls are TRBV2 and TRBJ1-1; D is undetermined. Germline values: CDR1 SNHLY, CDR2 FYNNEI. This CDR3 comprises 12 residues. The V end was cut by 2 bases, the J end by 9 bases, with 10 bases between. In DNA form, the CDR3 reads TGTGCCAGCAGTGAAAGATCCGGGAAAGCTTTCTTT. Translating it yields CASSERSGKAFF.

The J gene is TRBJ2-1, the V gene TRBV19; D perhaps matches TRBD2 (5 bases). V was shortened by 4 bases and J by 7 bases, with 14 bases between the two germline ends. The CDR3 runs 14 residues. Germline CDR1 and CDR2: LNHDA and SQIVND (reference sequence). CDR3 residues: CASSTRTSRNEQFF. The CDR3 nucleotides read TGTGCCAGTAGTACCCGGACTTCTAGGAATGAGCAGTTCTTC.

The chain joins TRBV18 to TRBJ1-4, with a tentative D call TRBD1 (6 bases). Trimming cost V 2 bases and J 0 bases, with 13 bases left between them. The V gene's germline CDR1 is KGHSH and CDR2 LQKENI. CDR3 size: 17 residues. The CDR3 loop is CASSPSLRDTTNEKLFF. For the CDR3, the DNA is TGTGCCAGCTCACCATCCCTAAGGGACACAACTAATGAAAAACTGTTTTTT.

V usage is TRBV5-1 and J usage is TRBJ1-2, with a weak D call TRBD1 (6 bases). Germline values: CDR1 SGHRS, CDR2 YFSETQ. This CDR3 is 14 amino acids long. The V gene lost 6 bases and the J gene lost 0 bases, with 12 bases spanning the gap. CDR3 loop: CASKLGQTNYGYTF. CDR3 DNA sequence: TGCGCCAGCAAGTTAGGACAGACTAACTATGGCTACACCTTC. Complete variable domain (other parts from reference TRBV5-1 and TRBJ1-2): KAGVTQTPRYLIKTRGQQVTLSCSPISGHRSVSWYQQTPGQGLQFLFEYFSETQRNKGNFPGRFSGRQFSNSRSEMNVSTLELGDSALYLCASKLGQTNYGYTFGSGTRLTVV.

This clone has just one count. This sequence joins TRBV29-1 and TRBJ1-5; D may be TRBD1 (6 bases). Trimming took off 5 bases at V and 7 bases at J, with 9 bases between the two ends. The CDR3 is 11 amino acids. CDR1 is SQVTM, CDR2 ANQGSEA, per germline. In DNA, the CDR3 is TGCAGCGTTACAGGGCAGCAGCCCCAGCATTTT. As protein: CSVTGQQPQHF.

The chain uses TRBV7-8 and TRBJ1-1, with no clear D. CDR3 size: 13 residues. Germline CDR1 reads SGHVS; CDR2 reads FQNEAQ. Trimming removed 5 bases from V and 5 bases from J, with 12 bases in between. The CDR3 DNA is TGTGCCAGCAGCCTCGACGAGGTTACTGAAGCTTTCTTT. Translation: CASSLDEVTEAFF.

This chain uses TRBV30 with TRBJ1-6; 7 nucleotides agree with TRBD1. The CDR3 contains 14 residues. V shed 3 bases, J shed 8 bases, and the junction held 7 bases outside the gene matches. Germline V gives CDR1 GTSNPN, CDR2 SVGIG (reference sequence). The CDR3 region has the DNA TGTGCCTGGAGCCTTTTAACAGGGGATTCACCCCTCCACTTT. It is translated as CAWSLLTGDSPLHF. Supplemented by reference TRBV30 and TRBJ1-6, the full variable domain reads SQTIHQWPATLVQPVGSPLSLECTVEGTSNPNLYWYRQAAGRGLQLLFYSVGIGQISSEVPQNLSASRPQDRQFILSSKKLLLSDSGFYLCAWSLLTGDSPLHFGNGTRLTVT.

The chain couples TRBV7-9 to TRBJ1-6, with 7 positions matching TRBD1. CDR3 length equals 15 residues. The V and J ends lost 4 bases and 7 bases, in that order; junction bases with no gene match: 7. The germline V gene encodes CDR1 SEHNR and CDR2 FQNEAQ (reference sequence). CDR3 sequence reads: CASSSPQGQNSPLHF. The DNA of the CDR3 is TGTGCCAGCAGCTCACCACAGGGACAGAATTCACCCCTCCACTTT.

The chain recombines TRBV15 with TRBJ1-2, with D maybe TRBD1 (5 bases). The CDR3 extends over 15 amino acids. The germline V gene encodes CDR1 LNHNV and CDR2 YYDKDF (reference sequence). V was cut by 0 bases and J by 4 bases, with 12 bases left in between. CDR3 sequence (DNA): TGTGCCACCAGCAGAGATCAGGCAGGGCCCTATGGCTACACCTTC. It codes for CATSRDQAGPYGYTF.

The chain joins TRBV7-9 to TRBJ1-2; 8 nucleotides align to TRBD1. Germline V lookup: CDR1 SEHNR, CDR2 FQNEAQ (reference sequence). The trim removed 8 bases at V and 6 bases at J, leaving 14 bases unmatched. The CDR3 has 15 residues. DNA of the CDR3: TGTGCCAGCGAAATTGCGGGACAGGAGGTCGATGGCTACACCTTC. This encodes CASEIAGQEVDGYTF.

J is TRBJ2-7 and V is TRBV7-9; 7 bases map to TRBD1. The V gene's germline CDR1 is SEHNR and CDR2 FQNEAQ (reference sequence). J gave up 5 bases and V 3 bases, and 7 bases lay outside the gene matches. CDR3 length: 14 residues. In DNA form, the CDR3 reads TGTGCCAGCAGCTTTGACAGGGTCCAGGACGAGCAGTACTTC. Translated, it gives CASSFDRVQDEQYF.

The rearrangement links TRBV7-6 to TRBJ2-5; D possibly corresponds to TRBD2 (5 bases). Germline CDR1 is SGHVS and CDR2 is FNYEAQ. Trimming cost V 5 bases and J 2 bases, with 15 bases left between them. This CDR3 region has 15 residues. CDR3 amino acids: CASSPKGGPQETQYF. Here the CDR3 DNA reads TGTGCCAGCAGCCCGAAGGGCGGGCCTCAAGAGACCCAGTACTTC.

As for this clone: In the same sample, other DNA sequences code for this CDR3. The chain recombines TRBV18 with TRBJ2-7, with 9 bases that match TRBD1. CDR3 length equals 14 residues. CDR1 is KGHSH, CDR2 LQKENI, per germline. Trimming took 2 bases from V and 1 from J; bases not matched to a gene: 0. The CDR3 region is CASSPGTGSYEQYF. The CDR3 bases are TGTGCCAGCTCACCAGGGACAGGGTCCTACGAGCAGTACTTC.